This T cell receptor beta chain was sequenced during a study of cytomegalovirus exposure and HLA in healthy donors. Study outcomes and limitations: Analysis performed later showed TCR beta chains linked to HLA being more clonally expanded than equally common others.

Primers for the PCR totalled 60 Vbeta and 13 Jbeta. Assay used: immunoSEQ multiplex PCR; TCRdb lists only in-frame clones, some missing. The sample lists under 90,000 clones, 70% to 80% seen once, with more than 2.5% in the top ten. The CDR3 has 15 residues. Germline V gives CDR1 MNHEY, CDR2 SVGAGI. Trimming took 8 bases from V and 1 from J, leaving 17 bases between them. Notes on this clone: Its antigen is currently unknown.

The receptor was derived from a man aged 45-60 years in good health and CMV-seropositive. This chain links TRBV6-5 with TRBJ1-1; maybe TRBD1 (5 bases). Material for sequencing was PBMCs. CDR3 sequence: CASRTTRGKNTEAFF. Here the CDR3 DNA reads TGTGCCAGCCGAACGACCCGGGGGAAGAACACTGAAGCTTTCTTT.